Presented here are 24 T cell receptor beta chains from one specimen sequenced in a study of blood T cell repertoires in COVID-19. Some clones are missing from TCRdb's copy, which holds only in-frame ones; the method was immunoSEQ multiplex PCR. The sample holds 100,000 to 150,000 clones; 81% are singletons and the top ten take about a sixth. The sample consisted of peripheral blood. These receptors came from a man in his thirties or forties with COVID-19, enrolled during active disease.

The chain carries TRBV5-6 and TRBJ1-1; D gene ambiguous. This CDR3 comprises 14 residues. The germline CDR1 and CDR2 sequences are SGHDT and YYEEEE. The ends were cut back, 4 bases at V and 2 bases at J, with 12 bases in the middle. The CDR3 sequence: CASSGGRRNTEAFF. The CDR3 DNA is TGTGCCAGCAGCGGAGGACGGAGAAACACTGAAGCTTTCTTT.

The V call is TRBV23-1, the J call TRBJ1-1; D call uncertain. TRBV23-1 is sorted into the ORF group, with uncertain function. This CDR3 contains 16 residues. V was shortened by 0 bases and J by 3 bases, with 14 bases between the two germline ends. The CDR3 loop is CASSQSMKPEDTEAFF. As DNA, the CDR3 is TGCGCCAGCAGTCAATCCATGAAGCCGGAGGACACTGAAGCTTTCTTT.

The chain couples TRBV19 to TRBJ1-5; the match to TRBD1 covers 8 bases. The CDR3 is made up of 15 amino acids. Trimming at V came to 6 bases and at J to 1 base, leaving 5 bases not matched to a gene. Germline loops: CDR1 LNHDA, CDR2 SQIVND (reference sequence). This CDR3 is CASSPGTGSNQPQHF. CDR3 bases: TGTGCCAGTAGCCCCGGGACAGGCAGCAATCAGCCCCAGCATTTT. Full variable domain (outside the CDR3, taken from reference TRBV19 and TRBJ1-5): DGGITQSPKYLFRKEGQNVTLSCEQNLNHDAMYWYRQDPGQGLRLIYYSQIVNDFQKGDIAEGYSVSREKKESFPLTVTSAQKNPTAFYLCASSPGTGSNQPQHFGDGTRLSIL.

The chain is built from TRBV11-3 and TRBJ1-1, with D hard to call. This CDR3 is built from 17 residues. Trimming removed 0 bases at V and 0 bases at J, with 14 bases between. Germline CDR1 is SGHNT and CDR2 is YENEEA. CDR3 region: CASSLEKWRGMNTEAFF. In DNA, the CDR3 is TGTGCCAGCAGCTTAGAGAAGTGGCGCGGCATGAACACTGAAGCTTTCTTT.

CDR3 DNA sequence: TGTGCCATCATGGCGGGGGAGGCGAACACTGAAGCTTTCTTT. It yields the protein CAIMAGEANTEAFF. The rearrangement uses TRBV10-3 and TRBJ1-1; tentatively, D is TRBD1 (5 bases). This CDR3 is 14 amino acids long. From germline, CDR1 is ENHRY and CDR2 SYGVKD. The V and J ends lost 7 bases and 1 base respectively, with 13 bases between them.

In DNA form, the CDR3 reads TGTGCCAGCAGCTTAGACGTGGGCGGGGGGGGCCAAGAGACCCAGTACTTC. Translating it yields CASSLDVGGGGQETQYF. The chain employs TRBV11-2 and TRBJ2-5; TRBD2 agrees at 9 bases. Trimming cost V 0 bases and J 1 base; bases outside gene matches: 6. Germline CDR1 and CDR2: SGHAT and FQNNGV. This CDR3 is built from 17 residues.

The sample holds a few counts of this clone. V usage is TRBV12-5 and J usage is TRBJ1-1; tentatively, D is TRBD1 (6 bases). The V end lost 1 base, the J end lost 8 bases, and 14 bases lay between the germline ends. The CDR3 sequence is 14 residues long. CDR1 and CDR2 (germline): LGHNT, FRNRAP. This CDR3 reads CASGLGSQGTEAFF. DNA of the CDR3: TGTGCTAGTGGTTTGGGATCACAGGGAACCGAAGCTTTCTTT.

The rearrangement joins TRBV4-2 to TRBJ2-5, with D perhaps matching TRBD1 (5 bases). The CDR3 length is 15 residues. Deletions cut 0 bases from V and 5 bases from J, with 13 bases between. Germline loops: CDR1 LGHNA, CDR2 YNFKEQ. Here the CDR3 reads CASSQDEAGLETQYF. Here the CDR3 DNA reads TGTGCCAGCAGCCAAGATGAGGCAGGGCTTGAGACCCAGTACTTC.

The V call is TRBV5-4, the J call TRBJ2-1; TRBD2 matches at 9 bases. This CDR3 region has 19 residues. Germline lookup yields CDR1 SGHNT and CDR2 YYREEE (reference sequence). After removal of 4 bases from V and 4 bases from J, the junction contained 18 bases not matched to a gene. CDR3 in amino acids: CASSHYQFIGGGAYNEQFF. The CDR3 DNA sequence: TGTGCCAGCAGCCATTATCAATTTATCGGCGGGGGGGCATACAATGAGCAGTTCTTC.

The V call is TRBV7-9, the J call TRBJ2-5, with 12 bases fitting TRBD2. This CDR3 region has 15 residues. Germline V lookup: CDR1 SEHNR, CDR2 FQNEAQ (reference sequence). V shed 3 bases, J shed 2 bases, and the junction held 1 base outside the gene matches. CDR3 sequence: CASSFGLAGQETQYF. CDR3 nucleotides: TGTGCCAGCAGCTTCGGACTAGCGGGGCAAGAGACCCAGTACTTC.

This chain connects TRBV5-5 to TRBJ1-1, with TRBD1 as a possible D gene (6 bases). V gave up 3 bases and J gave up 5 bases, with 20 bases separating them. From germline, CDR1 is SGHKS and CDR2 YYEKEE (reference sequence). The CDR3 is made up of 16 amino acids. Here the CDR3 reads CASSSITGLGRTEAFF. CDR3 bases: TGTGCCAGCAGCTCCATTACAGGGCTCGGAAGAACTGAAGCTTTCTTT. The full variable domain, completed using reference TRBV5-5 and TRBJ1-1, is DAGVTQSPTHLIKTRGQQVTLRCSPISGHKSVSWYQQVLGQGPQFIFQYYEKEERGRGNFPDRFSARQFPNYSSELNVNALLLGDSALYLCASSSITGLGRTEAFFGQGTRLTVV.

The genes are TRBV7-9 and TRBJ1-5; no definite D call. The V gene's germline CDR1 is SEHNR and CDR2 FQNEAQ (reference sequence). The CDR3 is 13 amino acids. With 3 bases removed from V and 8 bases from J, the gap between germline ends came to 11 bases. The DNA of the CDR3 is TGTGCCAGCAGCTTCCAGAATGAGGAGCCCCAGCATTTT. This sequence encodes CASSFQNEEPQHF.

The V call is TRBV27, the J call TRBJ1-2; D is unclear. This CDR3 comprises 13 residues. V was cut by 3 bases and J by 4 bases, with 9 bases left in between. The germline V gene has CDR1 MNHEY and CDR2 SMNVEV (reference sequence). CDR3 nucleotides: TGTGCCAGCAGTTTCGGCAGGTCCTATGGCTACACCTTC. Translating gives CASSFGRSYGYTF.

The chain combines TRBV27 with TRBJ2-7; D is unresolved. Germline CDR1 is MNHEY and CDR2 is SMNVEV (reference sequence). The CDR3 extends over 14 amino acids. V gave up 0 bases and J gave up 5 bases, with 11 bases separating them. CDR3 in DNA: TGTGCCAGCAGTTTATCTGCGGCCTTTAACGAGCAGTACTTC. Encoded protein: CASSLSAAFNEQYF.

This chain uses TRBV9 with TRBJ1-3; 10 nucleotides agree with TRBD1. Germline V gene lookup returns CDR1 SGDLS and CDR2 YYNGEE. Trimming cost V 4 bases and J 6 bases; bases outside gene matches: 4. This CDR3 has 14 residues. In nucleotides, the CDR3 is TGTGCCAGCAGCCTGACAGGGGGCGAAAACACCATATATTTT. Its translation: CASSLTGGENTIYF.

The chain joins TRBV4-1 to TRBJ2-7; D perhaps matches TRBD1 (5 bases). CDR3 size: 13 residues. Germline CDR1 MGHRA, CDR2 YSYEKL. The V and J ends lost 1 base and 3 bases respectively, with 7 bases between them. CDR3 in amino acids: CASSQVGVYEQYF. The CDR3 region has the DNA TGCGCCAGCAGCCAAGTAGGGGTCTACGAGCAGTACTTC.

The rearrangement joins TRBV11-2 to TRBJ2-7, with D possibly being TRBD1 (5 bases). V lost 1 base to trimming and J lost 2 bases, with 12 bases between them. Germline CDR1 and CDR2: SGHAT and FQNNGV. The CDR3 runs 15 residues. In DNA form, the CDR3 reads TGTGCCAGCAGCTTAGGGACATTCCCTACCTACGAGCAGTACTTC. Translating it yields CASSLGTFPTYEQYF.

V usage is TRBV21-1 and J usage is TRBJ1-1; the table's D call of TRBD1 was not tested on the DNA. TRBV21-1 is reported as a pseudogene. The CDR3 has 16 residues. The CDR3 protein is CASSSGQGNEDTEAFF. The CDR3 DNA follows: TGTGCCAGCAGCTCCGGACAGGGGAATGAGGACACTGAAGCTTTCTTT.

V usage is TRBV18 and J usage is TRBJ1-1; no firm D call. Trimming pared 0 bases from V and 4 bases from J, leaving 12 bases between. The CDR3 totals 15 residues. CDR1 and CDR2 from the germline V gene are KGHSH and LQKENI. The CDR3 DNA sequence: TGTGCCAGCTCACCACCGGAGATAGGGAGCACTGAAGCTTTCTTT. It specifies CASSPPEIGSTEAFF.

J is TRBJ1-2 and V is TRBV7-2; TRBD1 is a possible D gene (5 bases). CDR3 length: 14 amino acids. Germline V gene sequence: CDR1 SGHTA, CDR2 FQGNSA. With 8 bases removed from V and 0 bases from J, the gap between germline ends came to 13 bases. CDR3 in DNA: TGTGCCAGCTCTCCCGGGGGTCCTAACTATGGCTACACCTTC. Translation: CASSPGGPNYGYTF.

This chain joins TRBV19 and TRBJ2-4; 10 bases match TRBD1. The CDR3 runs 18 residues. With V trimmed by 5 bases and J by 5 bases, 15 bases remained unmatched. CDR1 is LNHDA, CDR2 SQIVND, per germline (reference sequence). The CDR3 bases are TGTGCCAGTAGTGTTGGGGGCGTGACAGGGGGCCTTGAAAACATTCAGTACTTC. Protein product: CASSVGGVTGGLENIQYF. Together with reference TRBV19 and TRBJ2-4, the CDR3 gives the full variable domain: DGGITQSPKYLFRKEGQNVTLSCEQNLNHDAMYWYRQDPGQGLRLIYYSQIVNDFQKGDIAEGYSVSREKKESFPLTVTSAQKNPTAFYLCASSVGGVTGGLENIQYFGAGTRLSVL.

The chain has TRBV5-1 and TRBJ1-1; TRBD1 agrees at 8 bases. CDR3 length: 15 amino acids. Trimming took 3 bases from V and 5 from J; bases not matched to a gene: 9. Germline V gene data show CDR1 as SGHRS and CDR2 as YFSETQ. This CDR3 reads CASSSLQGAGTEAFF. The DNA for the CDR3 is TGCGCCAGCAGCTCCCTTCAGGGGGCAGGTACTGAAGCTTTCTTT.

In DNA form, the CDR3 reads TGTGCCAGCAGTTTAGCGGGGGGCGTTCAAGAGACCCAGTACTTC. Its protein is CASSLAGGVQETQYF. The V and J genes are TRBV2 and TRBJ2-5; 10 bases are shared with TRBD2. This CDR3 has 15 amino acids. Looked up from germline, CDR1 is SNHLY and CDR2 is FYNNEI. Unmatched junction bases numbered 5, after V lost 5 bases and J lost 2 bases.

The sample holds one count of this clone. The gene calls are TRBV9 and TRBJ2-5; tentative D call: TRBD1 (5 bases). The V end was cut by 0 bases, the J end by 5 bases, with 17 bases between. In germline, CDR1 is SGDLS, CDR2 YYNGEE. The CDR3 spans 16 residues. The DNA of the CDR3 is TGTGCCAGCAGCGTAGGTCTAGACAGCCCGTGGGAGACCCAGTACTTC. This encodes CASSVGLDSPWETQYF.